The present entry profiles one TCR beta chain with its context. The data were taken from a study of T cells in Graves' hyperthyroidism and ophthalmopathy. V dropped 10 bases and J dropped 7; count of bases not matched to a gene: 8. This CDR3 contains 13 residues. CDR1 and CDR2 (germline): LNHDA, SQIVND (reference sequence). There were TCR beta CDR3 regions amplified from RNA transcripts. The HTBI set primed first-round TCR CDR3 RT-PCR. In TCRdb, the multiplex PCR reads were re-called with MiXCR into one record per CDR3 protein. The table lists 300,000 to 450,000 distinct CDR3 sequences, about 15% of them singletons.

The receptor was derived from a woman aged 55-75 years with Graves' hyperthyroidism. The chain uses TRBV19 and TRBJ2-1, with 9 positions matching TRBD1. What was sequenced was blood. The CDR3 is CATGGQGANEQFF. The CDR3 region has the DNA TGTGCCACCGGGGGACAGGGAGCGAATGAGCAGTTCTTC. The entire variable domain, with the rest obtained from reference TRBV19 and TRBJ2-1, is as follows: DGGITQSPKYLFRKEGQNVTLSCEQNLNHDAMYWYRQDPGQGLRLIYYSQIVNDFQKGDIAEGYSVSREKKESFPLTVTSAQKNPTAFYLCATGGQGANEQFFGPGTRLTVL.